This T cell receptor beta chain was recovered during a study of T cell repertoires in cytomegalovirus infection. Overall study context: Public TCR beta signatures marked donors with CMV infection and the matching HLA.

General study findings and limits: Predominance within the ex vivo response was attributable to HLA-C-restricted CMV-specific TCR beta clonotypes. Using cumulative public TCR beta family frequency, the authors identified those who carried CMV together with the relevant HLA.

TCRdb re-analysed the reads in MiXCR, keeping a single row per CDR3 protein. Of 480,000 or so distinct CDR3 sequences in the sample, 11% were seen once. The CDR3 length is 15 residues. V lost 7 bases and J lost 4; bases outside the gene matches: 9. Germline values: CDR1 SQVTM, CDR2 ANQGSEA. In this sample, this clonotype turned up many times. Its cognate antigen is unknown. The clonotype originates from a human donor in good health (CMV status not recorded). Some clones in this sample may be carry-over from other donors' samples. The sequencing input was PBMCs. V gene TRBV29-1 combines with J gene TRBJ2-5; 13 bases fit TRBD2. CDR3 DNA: TGCAGCGCCGAAGGACTAGCGGGAGAGTTAGAGACCCAGTACTTC. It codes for CSAEGLAGELETQYF.